This T cell receptor beta chain was found in a study of vaccination effects on CD4 cells after COVID-19. Assay used: immunoSEQ multiplex PCR; TCRdb lists only in-frame clones, some missing. The table has 25,000 to 35,000 clones, less than 75% seen once. Antigen-specific CD4+ T cell clonotypes were called by their expansion after viral peptide-pool culture in ViraFEST. It was after around eleven days of culture that CD4+ T cells were isolated. Participants were vaccinated with two doses of either the BNT162b2 or mRNA-1273 vaccine. The authors exchanged half the medium for IL-2 medium on days 3 and 7. Study observations and caveats: Marked clonal contraction was seen in infection- and vaccine-induced clones late after vaccination. Cross-reactivity toward common cold coronaviruses was confined to only 1 of 255 vaccine-induced clones in healthy vaccinees.

V lost 0 bases to trimming and J lost 6 bases; unmatched junction nucleotides: 6. CDR3 size: 15 residues. Per germline, CDR1 SGHRS and CDR2 YFSETQ. Notes on this clone: Its cognate antigen is unknown.

This receptor was obtained from a human donor who received a COVID-19 vaccine. This sample comprised CD4+ T cells from PBMCs cultured with HCoV-NL63 spike peptides, obtained after COVID-19 vaccination. The genes are TRBV5-1 and TRBJ1-5; 7 nucleotides match TRBD1. The CDR3 spells CASSLGGGVGQPQHF. CDR3 coding DNA: TGCGCCAGCAGCTTGGGAGGGGGCGTTGGTCAGCCCCAGCATTTT.